This T cell receptor beta chain was captured in a study of blood T cells in healthy people across ages. This CDR3 is 16 amino acids long. CDR1 is LGHNA and CDR2 is YSLEER in the germline V gene. Trimming left V 0 bases short and J 0 bases short, with 11 bases between. It was with a sample-barcoded 5' primer and a J-beta primer mix that a second PCR of about 7 to 12 cycles was run. Every cDNA was tagged by a template-switch adaptor with 12 random nucleotides. TCRdb reanalysed the 5' RACE reads using MiXCR and keeps one entry per CDR3 protein. The sample shows hundreds of thousands of distinct CDR3 sequences, around 21% of them seen only once. Study-level findings and limits: TCR beta diversity tracked closely with naive T cell percentage.

A note on this clonotype: Its specificity is not known.

The source is a man between 65 and 85 years old in good health. The specimen sequenced was blood. The chain couples TRBV4-3 to TRBJ2-5; tentatively, D is TRBD1 (6 bases). The CDR3: CASSQDGQNNQETQYF. Written as DNA, the CDR3 is TGCGCCAGCAGCCAAGACGGACAGAACAACCAAGAGACCCAGTACTTC.